The 13 T cell receptor beta chains below all came from one sample that was sequenced in a study of T cell responses to AZD1222 COVID-19 vaccine. Some clones are missing from TCRdb's copy, which holds only in-frame ones; the method was immunoSEQ multiplex PCR. The sample lists roughly 180,000 clones, 90% to 95% occurring once. Sequencing used peripheral blood, obtained 28 days after the second AZD1222 dose. Source of these receptors: an adult who received the AZD1222 COVID-19 vaccine.

The chain carries TRBV9 and TRBJ2-7; perhaps TRBD1 as D (5 bases). Germline V gives CDR1 SGDLS, CDR2 YYNGEE. V lost 3 bases and J lost 4, with 14 bases in between. The CDR3 totals 14 residues. As DNA, the CDR3 is TGTGCCAGCAGCGAACAAACAGGTACTTACGAGCAGTACTTC. Translation gives CASSEQTGTYEQYF.

This clone was counted a few times. The chain carries TRBV19 and TRBJ2-1, with TRBD2 as a possible D gene (6 bases). Germline values: CDR1 LNHDA, CDR2 SQIVND (reference sequence). This CDR3 contains 14 residues. V lost 10 bases, J lost 5 bases, and 18 bases lay in between. CDR3 coding DNA: TGTGCCACCCGGGGGACTGGGCGGGACAATGAGCAGTTCTTC. It specifies CATRGTGRDNEQFF.

This sequence joins TRBV6-4 and TRBJ2-3; D is possibly TRBD2 (5 bases). Trimming took off 6 bases at V and 2 bases at J, with 15 bases between the two ends. This CDR3 region has 15 residues. Germline CDR1 reads MRHNA; CDR2 reads SNTAGT. CDR3 coding DNA: TGTGCCAGCAGCGAGGACTTTCGAAACACAGATACGCAGTATTTT. Translated, it gives CASSEDFRNTDTQYF.

The chain has TRBV7-9 and TRBJ2-3, with 9 bases matching TRBD2. V was clipped by 3 bases and J by 5 bases; unmatched bases: 18. Germline CDR1 SEHNR, CDR2 FQNEAQ (reference sequence). The CDR3 consists of 19 residues. The CDR3 nucleotides read TGTGCCAGCAGCTTCGTCCGATTTCTAGCGGGGAGAGAGAGAGATACGCAGTATTTT. Translated: CASSFVRFLAGRERDTQYF.

The chain recombines TRBV19 with TRBJ1-2; D not certain. From germline, CDR1 is LNHDA and CDR2 SQIVND (reference sequence). The CDR3 has 13 residues. V was shortened by 3 bases and J by 4 bases, with 9 bases between the two germline ends. Here the CDR3 reads CASSMGQVYGYTF. Here the CDR3 DNA reads TGTGCCAGTAGTATGGGCCAGGTCTATGGCTACACCTTC.

The chain links TRBV24-1 to TRBJ2-3; TRBD2 aligns across 15 bases. J gave up 6 bases and V 4 bases, and 4 bases lay outside the gene matches. Germline V gene data show CDR1 as KGHDR and CDR2 as SFDVKD. The CDR3 has 16 amino acids. The DNA of the CDR3 is TGTGCCACCAGTGACCCTGGGACTAGCGGGGGGGATACGCAGTATTTT. It specifies CATSDPGTSGGDTQYF.

V usage is TRBV7-2 and J usage is TRBJ2-1; 11 bases line up with TRBD2. Germline CDR1 SGHTA, CDR2 FQGNSA. CDR3 length equals 19 residues. After removal of 7 bases from V and 1 base from J, the junction contained 15 bases not matched to a gene. The CDR3 loop is CASTNHKGSGRGSYNEQFF. The DNA of the CDR3 is TGTGCCAGCACCAACCACAAAGGTAGCGGGAGGGGGTCCTACAATGAGCAGTTCTTC.

CDR3 amino acids: CASSPRQRTDTQYF. The CDR3 bases are TGTGCCAGCAGCCCGCGACAACGCACAGATACGCAGTATTTT. V gene TRBV14 combines with J gene TRBJ2-3; D unresolved. From germline, CDR1 is SGHDN and CDR2 FVKESK. This CDR3 comprises 14 residues. V was shortened by 4 bases and J by 1 base, with 9 bases between the two germline ends. Looking up the rest from reference TRBV14 and TRBJ2-3 gives the full variable domain: EAGVTQFPSHSVIEKGQTVTLRCDPISGHDNLYWYRRVMGKEIKFLLHFVKESKQDESGMPNNRFLAERTGGTYSTLKVQPAELEDSGVYFCASSPRQRTDTQYFGPGTRLTVL.

The chain links TRBV30 to TRBJ1-3, with D possibly TRBD1 on 5 matching bases. Germline loops: CDR1 GTSNPN, CDR2 SVGIG (reference sequence). The V and J ends lost 2 bases and 4 bases respectively, with 9 bases between them. This CDR3 has 13 residues. The CDR3 DNA sequence: TGTGCCTGGAGTACGGGGCTCGGAAACACCATATATTTT. Its protein is CAWSTGLGNTIYF.

The rearrangement links TRBV12-3 or TRBV12-4 to TRBJ1-2; D might be TRBD1 (5 bases). The V end was cut by 11 bases, the J end by 7 bases, with 14 bases between. The CDR3 extends over 11 amino acids. CDR3 protein: CASGGPTGYTF. CDR3 nucleotides: TGTGCCTCCGGGGGACCGACTGGCTACACCTTC.

The gene calls are TRBV4-2 and TRBJ2-1, with 14 bases that match TRBD2. J gave up 6 bases and V 8 bases, and 18 bases lay outside the gene matches. The CDR3 length is 19 residues. From germline, CDR1 is LGHNA and CDR2 YNFKEQ. CDR3 sequence: CASSIKTGTSGRVGNEQFF. The CDR3 bases are TGTGCCAGCTCAATTAAAACCGGGACTAGCGGGAGAGTTGGCAATGAGCAGTTCTTC.

The chain carries TRBV12-2 and TRBJ2-1; the table's D call, TRBD2, has no DNA check behind it. TRBV12-2 is a listed pseudogene. CDR3 length: 14 amino acids. The CDR3 loop reads CASRREEVWNEQFF. The DNA of the CDR3 is TGTGCAAGTCGCCGGGAGGAGGTTTGGAATGAGCAGTTCTTC.

This clone was found once. The chain recombines TRBV6-1 with TRBJ1-6; D gene ambiguous. The germline V gene has CDR1 MNHNS and CDR2 SASEGT. V dropped 2 bases and J dropped 7 bases, with 15 bases sitting between them. The CDR3 runs 16 residues. This CDR3 is CASSEWAVGGNSPLHF. CDR3 DNA: TGTGCCAGCAGTGAATGGGCAGTCGGCGGGAATTCACCCCTCCACTTT.